The clone carrying this TCR beta chain was counted between two and nine times. This CDR3 is 15 amino acids long. Trimming left V 0 bases short and J 2 bases short, with 10 bases between. The germline gives CDR1 LGHNA, CDR2 YSLEER. This entry comes from a study of somatic mutations in cytotoxic T cells in rheumatoid arthritis. Libraries were prepared by immunoSEQ multiplex PCR; TCRdb keeps only in-frame clonotypes and omits some of them. The top ten clones hold 9% to 14% of a sample with under 11,000 clones, around 82% of them seen once. Positively selected by magnetic beads, CD4+ and CD8+ cells were purity-checked by flow cytometry.

This chain links TRBV4-3 with TRBJ1-2; TRBD1 might be the D (5 bases). Sequenced sample: CD8+ T cells sorted from blood. This TCR was recovered from an adult with rheumatoid arthritis. CDR3 residues: CASSQDWGTNYGYTF. The CDR3 nucleotides are TGCGCCAGCAGCCAAGATTGGGGCACAAACTATGGCTACACCTTC.